This is a list of T cell receptor beta chains from one sample in a study of human T cells and chemical hapten exposure. TCRdb re-derived calls from the RACE reads in MiXCR, one entry per CDR3 protein. The sample lists approximately 88,000 distinct CDR3 sequences; approximately 12% were seen once. The sample in question was whole blood, obtained in connection with sensitization to the hapten diphenylcyclopropenone (DPC). These TCRs come from a woman in her 50s with alopecia areata. Some clones in this sample may be carry-over from other donors' samples. Each CDR3 is given with its conserved first and last residue. D genes are given only for firm matches. Clone size is given for some rows only: seen once, a few or many times, or a class if the clone is expanded.

size: .; D: .; J: TRBJ1-6; V: TRBV12-3/TRBV12-4; CDR3: CAPRCGGAGYSPLHF; DNA: TGTGCCCCTCGATGTGGGGGCGCGGGTTATTCACCCCTCCACTTT
size: few; D: TRBD1; J: TRBJ1-1; V: TRBV6-1; CDR3: CASKRQGEGTEAFF; DNA: TGTGCCAGCAAACGACAGGGGGAAGGGACTGAAGCTTTCTTT
size: many; D: TRBD2; J: TRBJ2-5; V: TRBV7-7; CDR3: CASSRLAGGETQYF; DNA: TGTGCTAGCAGCCGACTAGCGGGAGGAGAGACCCAGTACTTC
size: .; D: TRBD1; J: TRBJ2-7; V: TRBV3-1; CDR3: CASSQVVWTGGDEQYF; DNA: TGTGCCAGCAGCCAAGTCGTTTGGACAGGGGGTGATGAGCAGTACTTC
size: many; D: .; J: TRBJ1-2; V: TRBV29-1; CDR3: CSVFSPRRRGYTF; DNA: TGCAGCGTGTTCTCCCCCCGCCGGAGGGGCTACACCTTC
size: once; D: TRBD1; J: TRBJ2-2; V: TRBV7-7; CDR3: CASSPDRAGELFF; DNA: TGTGCCAGCAGCCCCGACAGGGCCGGGGAGCTGTTTTTT
size: .; D: .; J: TRBJ2-1; V: TRBV27; CDR3: CASGLAIEQFF; DNA: TGTGCCAGCGGGTTGGCTATTGAGCAGTTCTTC
size: many; D: .; J: TRBJ2-5; V: TRBV7-6; CDR3: CASSRLRETQYF; DNA: TGTGCCAGCAGCCGACTTAGAGAGACCCAGTACTTC
size: few; D: .; J: TRBJ1-3; V: TRBV7-2; CDR3: CASSLALAGGSGNTIYF; DNA: TGTGCCAGCAGCTTAGCGCTGGCCGGGGGATCTGGAAACACCATATATTTT
size: .; D: .; J: TRBJ2-7; V: TRBV5-1; CDR3: CASSLTGSDSYEQYF; DNA: TGCGCCAGCAGCCTTACCGGGTCCGACTCCTACGAGCAGTACTTC
size: .; D: .; J: TRBJ2-1; V: TRBV12-3/TRBV12-4; CDR3: CASSSLRAGSNEQFF; DNA: TGTGCCAGCAGTTCCCTGAGGGCCGGGTCGAATGAGCAGTTCTTC
size: many; D: .; J: TRBJ2-1; V: TRBV27; CDR3: CASSQSPDYNEQFF; DNA: TGTGCCAGCAGTCAATCCCCGGACTACAATGAGCAGTTCTTC
size: .; D: TRBD1; J: TRBJ2-1; V: TRBV5-1; CDR3: CASSPGDSALQFF; DNA: TGCGCCAGCAGCCCTGGGGACAGTGCGCTGCAGTTCTTC
size: many; D: .; J: TRBJ1-2; V: TRBV30; CDR3: CALGIHYGYTF; DNA: TGTGCCCTAGGGATTCACTATGGCTACACCTTC
size: .; D: .; J: TRBJ2-7; V: TRBV5-1; CDR3: CASSWTPAQTYEQYF; DNA: TGCGCCAGCAGCTGGACACCCGCGCAAACCTACGAGCAGTACTTC
size: few; D: .; J: TRBJ2-3; V: TRBV18; CDR3: CASSPVNRATDTQYF; DNA: TGTGCCAGCTCACCAGTGAATAGGGCCACAGATACGCAGTATTTT
size: .; D: .; J: TRBJ2-3; V: TRBV6-5; CDR3: CASTRGSSTDTQYF; DNA: TGTGCCAGCACCCGCGGGTCGAGCACAGATACGCAGTATTTT
size: many; D: .; J: TRBJ2-1; V: TRBV20-1; CDR3: CSADTTSFHNEQFF; DNA: TGCAGTGCTGATACAACTAGCTTCCACAATGAGCAGTTCTTC
size: many; D: .; J: TRBJ2-2; V: TRBV5-1; CDR3: CASSLEASTNTGELFF; DNA: TGCGCCAGCAGCTTGGAAGCCAGCACGAACACCGGGGAGCTGTTTTTT
size: few; D: .; J: TRBJ2-5; V: TRBV24-1; CDR3: CATSDPNQGHETQYF; DNA: TGTGCCACCAGTGATCCCAACCAGGGTCACGAGACCCAGTACTTC
size: many; D: .; J: TRBJ2-7; V: TRBV29-1; CDR3: CSVRWGRHEQYF; DNA: TGCAGCGTCAGGTGGGGTCGACACGAGCAGTACTTC
size: many; D: .; J: TRBJ2-3; V: TRBV7-2; CDR3: CASSQGPGRTDTQYF; DNA: TGTGCCAGCAGCCAGGGGCCGGGTCGGACAGATACGCAGTATTTT
size: few; D: .; J: TRBJ2-3; V: TRBV24-1; CDR3: CATSGPSTDTQYF; DNA: TGTGCCACCAGTGGTCCCTCCACAGATACGCAGTATTTT
size: few; D: .; J: TRBJ1-5; V: TRBV18; CDR3: CASSLTGSNQPQHF; DNA: TGTGCCAGCTCACTCACAGGGAGCAATCAGCCCCAGCATTTT
size: many; D: .; J: TRBJ2-7; V: TRBV6-2/TRBV6-3; CDR3: CASNQVPTYEQYF; DNA: TGTGCCAGTAATCAGGTTCCGACCTACGAGCAGTACTTC
size: many; D: .; J: TRBJ2-5; V: TRBV11-2; CDR3: CASSQGFQETQYF; DNA: TGTGCCAGCAGCCAAGGGTTCCAAGAGACCCAGTACTTC
size: many; D: .; J: TRBJ1-1; V: TRBV9; CDR3: CASSGLGNEAFF; DNA: TGTGCCAGCAGCGGGCTGGGGAATGAAGCTTTCTTT
size: few; D: .; J: TRBJ1-5; V: TRBV24-1; CDR3: CATRPDKSDYQPQHF; DNA: TGTGCCACCAGACCGGACAAGTCAGATTATCAGCCCCAGCATTTT
size: many; D: .; J: TRBJ2-7; V: TRBV5-1; CDR3: CASSLRLARNEQYF; DNA: TGCGCCAGCAGCTTGAGGCTAGCGCGGAACGAGCAGTACTTC
size: many; D: .; J: TRBJ2-1; V: TRBV30; CDR3: CAWGRTIYEQFF; DNA: TGTGCCTGGGGCAGGACTATCTATGAGCAGTTCTTC
size: few; D: .; J: TRBJ2-5; V: TRBV29-1; CDR3: CSVATQGLETQYF; DNA: TGCAGCGTTGCTACCCAGGGTCTCGAGACCCAGTACTTC